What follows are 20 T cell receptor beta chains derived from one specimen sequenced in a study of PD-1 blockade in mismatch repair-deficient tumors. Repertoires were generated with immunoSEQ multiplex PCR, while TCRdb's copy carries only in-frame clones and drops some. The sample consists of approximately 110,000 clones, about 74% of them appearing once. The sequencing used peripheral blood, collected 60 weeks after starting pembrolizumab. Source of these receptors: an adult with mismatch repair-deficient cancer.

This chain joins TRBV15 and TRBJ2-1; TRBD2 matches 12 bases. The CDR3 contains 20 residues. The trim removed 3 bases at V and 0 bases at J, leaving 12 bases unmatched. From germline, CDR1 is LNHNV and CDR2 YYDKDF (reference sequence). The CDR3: CATSRERLAGDWSSYNEQFF. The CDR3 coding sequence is TGTGCCACCAGCAGGGAACGACTAGCGGGAGATTGGAGCTCCTACAATGAGCAGTTCTTC.

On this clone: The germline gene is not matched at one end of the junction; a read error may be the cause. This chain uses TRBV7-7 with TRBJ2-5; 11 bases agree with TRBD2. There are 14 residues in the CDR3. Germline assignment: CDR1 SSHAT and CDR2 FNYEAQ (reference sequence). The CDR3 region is CASSPRTSGETQYF. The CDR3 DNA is TGTGCTAGCAGCCCTAGGACTAGCGGGGAGACCCAGTACTTC.

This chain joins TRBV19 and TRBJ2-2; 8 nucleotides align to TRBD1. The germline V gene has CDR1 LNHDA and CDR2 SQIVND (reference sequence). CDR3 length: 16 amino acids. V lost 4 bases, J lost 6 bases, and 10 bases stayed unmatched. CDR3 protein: CASSNGQGMRSGELFF. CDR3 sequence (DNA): TGTGCCAGTAGTAACGGACAGGGAATGAGGTCCGGGGAGCTGTTTTTT.

The CDR3 coding sequence is TGCGCCAGCAGCTTGGGTTTAGGACAGTACGAGCAGTACTTC. It translates to CASSLGLGQYEQYF. The J gene is TRBJ2-7, the V gene TRBV5-1, with D tentatively TRBD1 (6 bases). Germline lookup yields CDR1 SGHRS and CDR2 YFSETQ. This CDR3 contains 14 residues. V lost 0 bases to trimming and J lost 4 bases, with 11 bases between them.

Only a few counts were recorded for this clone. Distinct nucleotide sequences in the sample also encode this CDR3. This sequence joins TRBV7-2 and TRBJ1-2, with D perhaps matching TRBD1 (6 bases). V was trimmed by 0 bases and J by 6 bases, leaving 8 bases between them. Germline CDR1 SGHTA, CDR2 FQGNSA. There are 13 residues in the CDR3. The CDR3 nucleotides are TGTGCCAGCAGCTTAGCACAGGGAGATGGCTACACCTTC. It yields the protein CASSLAQGDGYTF.

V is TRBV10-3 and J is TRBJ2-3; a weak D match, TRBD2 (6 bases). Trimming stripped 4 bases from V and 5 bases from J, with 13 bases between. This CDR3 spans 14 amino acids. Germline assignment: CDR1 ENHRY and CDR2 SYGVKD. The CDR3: CAISGVKAGDTQYF. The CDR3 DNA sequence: TGTGCCATCAGTGGTGTAAAAGCGGGAGATACGCAGTATTTT.

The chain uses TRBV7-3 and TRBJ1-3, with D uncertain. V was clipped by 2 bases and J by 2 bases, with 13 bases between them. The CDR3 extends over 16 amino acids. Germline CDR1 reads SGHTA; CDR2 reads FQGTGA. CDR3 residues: CASSLGPGDTGNTIYF. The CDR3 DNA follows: TGTGCCAGCAGCTTAGGCCCAGGTGACACTGGAAACACCATATATTTT.

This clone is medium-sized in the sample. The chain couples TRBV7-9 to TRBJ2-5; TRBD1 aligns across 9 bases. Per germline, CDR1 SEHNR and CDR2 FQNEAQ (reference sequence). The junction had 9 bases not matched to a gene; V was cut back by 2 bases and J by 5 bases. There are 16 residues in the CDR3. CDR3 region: CASSLQDRGVMETQYF. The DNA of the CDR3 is TGTGCCAGCAGCTTACAGGACAGGGGCGTAATGGAGACCCAGTACTTC.

The CDR3 nucleotides are TGTGCCAGCAGTGGCATTGACAGAAACACTGAAGCTTTCTTT. It is translated as CASSGIDRNTEAFF. The chain uses TRBV2 and TRBJ1-1; perhaps TRBD1 as D (5 bases). The V gene's germline CDR1 is SNHLY and CDR2 FYNNEI. Trimming cost V 4 bases and J 2 bases, with 11 bases left between them. There are 14 residues in the CDR3.

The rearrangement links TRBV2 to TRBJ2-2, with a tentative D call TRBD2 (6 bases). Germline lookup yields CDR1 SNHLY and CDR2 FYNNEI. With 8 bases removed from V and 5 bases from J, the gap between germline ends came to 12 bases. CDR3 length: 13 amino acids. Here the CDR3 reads CASRGKRTGELFF. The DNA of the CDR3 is TGTGCCAGCCGCGGGAAGAGGACCGGGGAGCTGTTTTTT.

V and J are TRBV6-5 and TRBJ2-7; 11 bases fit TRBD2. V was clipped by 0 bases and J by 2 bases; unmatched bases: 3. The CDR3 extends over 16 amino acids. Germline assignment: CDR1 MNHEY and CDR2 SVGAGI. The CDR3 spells CASSYSSGRATYEQYF. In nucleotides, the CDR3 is TGTGCCAGCAGTTACTCTAGCGGGAGGGCCACCTACGAGCAGTACTTC.

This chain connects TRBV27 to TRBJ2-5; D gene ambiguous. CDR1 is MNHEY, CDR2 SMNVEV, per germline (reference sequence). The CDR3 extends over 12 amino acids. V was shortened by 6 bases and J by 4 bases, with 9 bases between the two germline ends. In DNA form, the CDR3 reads TGTGCCAGCAGCCACGGACCAGAGACCCAGTACTTC. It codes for CASSHGPETQYF.

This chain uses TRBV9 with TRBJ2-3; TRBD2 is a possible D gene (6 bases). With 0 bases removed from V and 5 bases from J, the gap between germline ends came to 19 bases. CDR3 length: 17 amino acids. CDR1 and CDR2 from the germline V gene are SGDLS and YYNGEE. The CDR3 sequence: CASSVALWDSGGDTQYF. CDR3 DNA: TGTGCCAGCAGCGTAGCGTTATGGGACTCCGGAGGAGATACGCAGTATTTT.

CDR3 sequence (DNA): TGTGCCAGCAGGGCAACTCAGAGCAATCAGCCCCAGCATTTT. Translation gives CASRATQSNQPQHF. This chain links TRBV28 with TRBJ1-5; D unclear. The CDR3 totals 14 residues. V was shortened by 6 bases and J by 1 base, with 10 bases between the two germline ends. CDR1 MDHEN and CDR2 SYDVKM come from the germline V gene.

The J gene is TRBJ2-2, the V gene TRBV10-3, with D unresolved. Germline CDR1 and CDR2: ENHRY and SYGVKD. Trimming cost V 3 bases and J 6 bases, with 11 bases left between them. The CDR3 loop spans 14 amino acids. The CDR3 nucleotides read TGTGCCATCAGTGATCCGGGCGTTGCCGGGGAGCTGTTTTTT. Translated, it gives CAISDPGVAGELFF.

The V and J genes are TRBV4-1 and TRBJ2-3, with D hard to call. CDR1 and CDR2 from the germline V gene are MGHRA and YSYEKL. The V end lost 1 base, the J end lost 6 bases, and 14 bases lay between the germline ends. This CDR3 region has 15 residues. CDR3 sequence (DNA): TGCGCCAGCAGCCAAGTCAGGATCGCAGGTGATACGCAGTATTTT. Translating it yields CASSQVRIAGDTQYF.

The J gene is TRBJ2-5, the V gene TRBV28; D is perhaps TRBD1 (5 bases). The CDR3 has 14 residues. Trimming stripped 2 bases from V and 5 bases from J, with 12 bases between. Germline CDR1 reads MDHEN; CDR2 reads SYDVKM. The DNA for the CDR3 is TGTGCCAGCAGTTTACATACAGGTCCCGAGACCCAGTACTTC. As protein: CASSLHTGPETQYF.

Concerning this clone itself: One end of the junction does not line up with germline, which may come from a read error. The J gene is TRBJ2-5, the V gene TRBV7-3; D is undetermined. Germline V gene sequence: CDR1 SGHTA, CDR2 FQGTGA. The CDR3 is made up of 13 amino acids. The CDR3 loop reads CASSFSPQETQYF. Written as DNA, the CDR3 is TGTGCTAGCAGCTTTTCTCCTCAAGAGACCCAGTACTTC.

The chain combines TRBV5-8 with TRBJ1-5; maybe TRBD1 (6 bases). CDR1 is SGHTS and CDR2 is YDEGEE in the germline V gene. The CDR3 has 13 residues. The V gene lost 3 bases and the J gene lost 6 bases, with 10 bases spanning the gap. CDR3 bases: TGTGCCAGCAGCTCGTTAGGGGGTCAGCCCCAGCATTTT. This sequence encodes CASSSLGGQPQHF.

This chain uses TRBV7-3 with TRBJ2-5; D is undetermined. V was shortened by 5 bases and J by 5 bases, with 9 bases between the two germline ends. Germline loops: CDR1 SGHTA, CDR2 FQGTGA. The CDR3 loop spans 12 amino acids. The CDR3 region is CASSAPYETQYF. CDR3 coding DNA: TGTGCCAGCAGCGCTCCGTATGAGACCCAGTACTTC.